The source of this T cell receptor beta chain is a study of blood T cell repertoires in COVID-19. Whole-study context: T cells, B-cell-depleted T cells, or PBMCs supplied cDNA or gDNA.

Enrollees, about 18 to 95 years old, lived in roughly 24 US areas. Cohort 3 recovered donors had two negative PCRs, clearance, or symptom resolution. Libraries were prepared by immunoSEQ multiplex PCR; TCRdb keeps only in-frame clonotypes and omits some of them. The table has more than 300,000 clones, 80% to 90% seen once. From germline, CDR1 is LNHDA and CDR2 SQIVND (reference sequence). V was cut by 3 bases and J by 7 bases, with 6 bases left in between. CDR3 length: 11 amino acids. The sequence came from a woman in her late teens or twenties who had recovered from COVID-19. The chain recombines TRBV19 with TRBJ1-1, with no clear D. What was sequenced was PBMCs or T cells enriched from blood (not recorded which). The CDR3 protein is CASSIYSEAFF. The CDR3 DNA reads as TGTGCCAGTAGTATCTACAGTGAAGCTTTCTTT.